This paragraph covers one T cell receptor beta chain sequence. Using immunoSEQ multiplex PCR, the repertoire was profiled, and TCRdb retains in-frame clones only, with some absent. Of approximately 56,000 clones in the sample, roughly nine tenths were seen once. The sample is drawn from a study of blood T cell repertoires in COVID-19. As for the study in general: Spain, Italy and the United States supplied samples that represented acute and convalescent COVID-19. In each case, the material was cDNA or gDNA derived from T cells, B-cell-depleted T cells, or PBMCs.

The CDR3 extends over 13 amino acids. Trimming stripped 3 bases from V and 7 bases from J, with 9 bases between. Germline loops: CDR1 LGHDT, CDR2 YNNKEL (reference sequence). This clonotype was sampled from a man aged 80 or over with active or convalescent COVID-19. The gene calls are TRBV3-1 (or the pseudogene TRBV3-2) and TRBJ2-2, with D perhaps matching TRBD1 (5 bases). The sequencing sample was made of peripheral blood. CDR3 nucleotides: TGTGCCAGCAGCCACAAAGGGGTCGGGGAGCTGTTTTTT. Translating gives CASSHKGVGELFF.